A selection of T cell receptor beta chains follows, all from one sample in a study of T cell responses to AZD1222 COVID-19 vaccine. The repertoire was sequenced with immunoSEQ multiplex PCR; TCRdb's copy has only in-frame clones and lacks some. Of more than 95,000 clones in the sample, 88% were seen once. Sequencing was performed on peripheral blood, taken on day 0 of AZD1222 vaccination. The receptors here all came from an adult in good health. Both conserved end residues are trimmed from each CDR3. Fields, in order: V gene, CDR3 protein.

>TRBV7-2
ASSLAGGNIQY
>TRBV24-1
ATSDSLGSGNTIY
>TRBV5-4
ASSLGGKGYT
>TRBV7-3
ASSPQGGFSEQY
>TRBV27
ASSLSPRGHQPQH
>TRBV7-7
ASSLGPQETQY
>TRBV7-8
ASSATVSNQPQH
>TRBV6-1
ASSEDGGRPDTQY
>TRBV25-1
ASSGEGVYGYT
>TRBV2
ASSEVPQGISGNTIY
>TRBV6-2/TRBV6-3
ASSYGGWSTEAF
>TRBV19
ASTTSRYGELF
>TRBV30
AWSLRGYNEQF
>TRBV5-6
ASSAGTGLVTEAF
>TRBV19
ASSSSSSGNTIY
>TRBV3-1/TRBV3-2
ASSQEEERTGVYGYT
>TRBV24-1
ATSDVRSNTGELF
>TRBV7-8
ASSLAWSSYNEQF
>TRBV11-3
ASSLGNPGELF
>TRBV24-1
ATSDRGGGALDTQY
>TRBV3-1/TRBV3-2
ASSSAAVNTEAF
>TRBV14
ASSQEGRGRFDTGELF
>TRBV9
ASSVTYRDYEQY
>TRBV2
ASSGGINGQPQH
>TRBV19
ASAGSTEAF
>TRBV24-1
ATSDRQGNQPQH
>TRBV24-1
ATSETGPYSNQPQH
>TRBV27
ASSFGGEFTEAF
>TRBV4-3
ASSPGLAGAYEQY
>TRBV6-1
ASSESGRGAQY
>TRBV19
ASSGPGTGDEKLF
>TRBV2
ASKAGTVKETQY
>TRBV28
ARTTARSYEQY
>TRBV11-2
ASRPGLTASYEQY
>TRBV2
ASTRDGQETQY
>TRBV7-2
ASRRNGQGSYEQY
>TRBV4-2
ASSLLGESANPSYEQY
>TRBV28
ASSLPIAAYKNIQY
>TRBV24-1
ATSESQGNQPQH
>TRBV12-3/TRBV12-4
ASSLSINEAF
>TRBV19
ASSMGYQEKLF
>TRBV6-5
ASSRDGYNEQF
>TRBV28
ASIVGATEAF
>TRBV19
ASSIRTSGRRSETQY
>TRBV7-2
ASSIGPSYGYT
>TRBV3-1/TRBV3-2
ASSQTHRDGTGELF
>TRBV7-6
ASGDYTTQETQY
>TRBV4-1
ASSQDLSGGETQY
>TRBV11-3
ASSRDREVQPQH